This entry describes one T cell receptor beta chain. Its antigen remains unidentified. Germline V CDR1 and CDR2: SGHTA, FQGNSA. CDR3 length equals 17 residues. Trimming cost V 3 bases and J 4 bases; bases outside gene matches: 12. Primers for the PCR totalled 60 Vbeta and 13 Jbeta. This table comes from immunoSEQ multiplex PCR, and its TCRdb copy is limited to in-frame clones, with some not included. The table counts approximately 110,000 clones; 2.2% lies in the top ten. This record belongs to a study of cytomegalovirus exposure and HLA in healthy donors. Study-level findings and limits: In the analysis, some V segments, TRBV6-2 and TRBV6-3 included, were excluded as indistinguishable.

The sample was PBMCs. This clonotype was obtained from a middle-aged man in good health and CMV-seronegative. This rearrangement joins TRBV7-2 to TRBJ1-2; 9 positions match TRBD1. The CDR3 sequence is CASSLARDRGVTYGYTF. The CDR3 nucleotides are TGTGCCAGCAGCTTGGCCAGAGACAGGGGGGTTACCTATGGCTACACCTTC.